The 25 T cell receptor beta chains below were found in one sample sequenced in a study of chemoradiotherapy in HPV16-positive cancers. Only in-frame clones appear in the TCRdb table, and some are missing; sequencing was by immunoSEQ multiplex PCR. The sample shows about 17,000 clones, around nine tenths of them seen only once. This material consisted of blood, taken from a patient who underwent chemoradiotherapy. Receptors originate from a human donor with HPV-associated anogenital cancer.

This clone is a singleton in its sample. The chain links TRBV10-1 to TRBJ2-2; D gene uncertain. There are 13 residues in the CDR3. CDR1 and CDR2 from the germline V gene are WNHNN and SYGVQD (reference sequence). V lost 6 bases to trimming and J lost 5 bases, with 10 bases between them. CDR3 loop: CASRPSGTGELFF. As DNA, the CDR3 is TGCGCCAGCAGGCCCTCTGGGACCGGGGAGCTGTTTTTT.

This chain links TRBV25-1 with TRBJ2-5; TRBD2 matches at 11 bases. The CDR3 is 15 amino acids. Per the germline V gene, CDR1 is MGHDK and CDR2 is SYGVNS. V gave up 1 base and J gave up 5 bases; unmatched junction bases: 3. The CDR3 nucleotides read TGTGCCAGCAGTGAATTGACTAGCGGGGTTGAGACCCAGTACTTC. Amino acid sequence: CASSELTSGVETQYF.

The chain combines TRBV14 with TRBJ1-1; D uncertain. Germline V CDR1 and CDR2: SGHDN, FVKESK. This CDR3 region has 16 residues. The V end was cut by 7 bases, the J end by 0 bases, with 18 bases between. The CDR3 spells CASTPDGPAMNTEAFF. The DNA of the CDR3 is TGTGCCAGCACCCCAGACGGTCCAGCCATGAACACTGAAGCTTTCTTT.

In DNA, the CDR3 is TGTGCCAGCAGGAACCGAGGGGGCTTGGACACTGAAGCTTTCTTT. Residues: CASRNRGGLDTEAFF. V gene TRBV7-6 combines with J gene TRBJ1-1; 7 bases line up with TRBD1. The ends lost 6 bases at V and 3 bases at J; junction bases unmatched: 10. The CDR3 length is 15 residues. Germline V gives CDR1 SGHVS, CDR2 FNYEAQ.

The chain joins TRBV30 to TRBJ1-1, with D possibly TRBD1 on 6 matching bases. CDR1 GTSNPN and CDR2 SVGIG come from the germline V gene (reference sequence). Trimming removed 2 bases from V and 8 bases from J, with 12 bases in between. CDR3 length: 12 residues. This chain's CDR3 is CAWSYSGGEAFF. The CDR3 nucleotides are TGTGCCTGGAGTTATTCGGGGGGCGAAGCTTTCTTT.

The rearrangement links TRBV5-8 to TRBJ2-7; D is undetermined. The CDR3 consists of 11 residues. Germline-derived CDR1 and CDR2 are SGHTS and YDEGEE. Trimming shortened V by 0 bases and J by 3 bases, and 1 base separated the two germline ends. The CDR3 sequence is CASSLGYEQYF. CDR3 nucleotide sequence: TGTGCCAGCAGCTTGGGCTACGAGCAGTACTTC. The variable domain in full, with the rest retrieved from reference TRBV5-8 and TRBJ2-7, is EAGVTQSPTHLIKTRGQQATLRCSPISGHTSVYWYQQALGLGLQFLLWYDEGEERNRGNFPPRFSGRQFPNYSSELNVNALELEDSALYLCASSLGYEQYFGPGTRLTVT.

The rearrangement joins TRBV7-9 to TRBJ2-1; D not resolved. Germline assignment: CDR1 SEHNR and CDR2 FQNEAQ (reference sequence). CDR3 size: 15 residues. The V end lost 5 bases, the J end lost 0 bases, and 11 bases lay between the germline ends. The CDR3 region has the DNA TGTGCCAGCAGCCCGAGAGGTAGCTCCTACAATGAGCAGTTCTTC. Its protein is CASSPRGSSYNEQFF. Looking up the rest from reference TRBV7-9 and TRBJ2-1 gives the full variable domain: DTGVSQNPRHKITKRGQNVTFRCDPISEHNRLYWYRQTLGQGPEFLTYFQNEAQLEKSRLLSDRFSAERPKGSFSTLEIQRTEQGDSAMYLCASSPRGSSYNEQFFGPGTRLTVL.

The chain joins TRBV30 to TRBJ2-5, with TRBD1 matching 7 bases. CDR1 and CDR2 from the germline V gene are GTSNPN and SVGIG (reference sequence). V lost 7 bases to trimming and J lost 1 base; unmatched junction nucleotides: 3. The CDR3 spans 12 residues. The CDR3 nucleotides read TGTGCCTTAGGGACAGTCCAAGAGACCCAGTACTTC. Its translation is CALGTVQETQYF.

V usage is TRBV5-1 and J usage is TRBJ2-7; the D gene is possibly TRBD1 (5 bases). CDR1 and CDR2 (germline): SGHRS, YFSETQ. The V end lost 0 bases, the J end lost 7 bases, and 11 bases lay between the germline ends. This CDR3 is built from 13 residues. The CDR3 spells CASSLAPGREQYF. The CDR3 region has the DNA TGCGCCAGCAGCTTGGCCCCAGGGCGAGAGCAGTACTTC.

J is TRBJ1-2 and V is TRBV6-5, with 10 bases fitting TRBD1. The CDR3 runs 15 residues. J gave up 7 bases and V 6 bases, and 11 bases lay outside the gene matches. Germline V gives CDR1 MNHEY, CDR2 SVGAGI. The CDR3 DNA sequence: TGTGCCAGCAGCCCCCCCGGGACAGGGGTCTCTGGCTACACCTTC. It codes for CASSPPGTGVSGYTF.

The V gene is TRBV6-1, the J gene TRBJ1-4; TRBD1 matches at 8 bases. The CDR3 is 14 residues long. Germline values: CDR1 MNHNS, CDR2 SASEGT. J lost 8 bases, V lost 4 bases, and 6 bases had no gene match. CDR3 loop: CASSVQGVNEKLFF. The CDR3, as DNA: TGTGCCAGCAGTGTACAGGGGGTAAACGAAAAACTGTTTTTT.

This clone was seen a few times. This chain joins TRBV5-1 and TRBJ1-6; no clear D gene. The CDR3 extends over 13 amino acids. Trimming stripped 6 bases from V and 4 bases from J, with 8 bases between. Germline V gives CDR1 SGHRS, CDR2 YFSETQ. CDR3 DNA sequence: TGCGCCAGCAACCTGGGGTATAATTCACCCCTCCACTTT. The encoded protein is CASNLGYNSPLHF.

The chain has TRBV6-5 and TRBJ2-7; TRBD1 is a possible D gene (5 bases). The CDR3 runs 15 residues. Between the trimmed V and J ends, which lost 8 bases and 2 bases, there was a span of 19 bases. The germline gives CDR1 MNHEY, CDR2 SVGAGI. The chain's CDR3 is CASSPAGRATYEQYF. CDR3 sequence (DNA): TGTGCCAGCTCCCCTGCCGGCAGGGCAACCTACGAGCAGTACTTC.

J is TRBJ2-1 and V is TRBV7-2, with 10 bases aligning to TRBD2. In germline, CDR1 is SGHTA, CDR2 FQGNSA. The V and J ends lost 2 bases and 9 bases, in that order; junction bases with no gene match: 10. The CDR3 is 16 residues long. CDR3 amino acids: CASSLPTGTSVGEQFF. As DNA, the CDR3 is TGTGCCAGCAGCTTACCTACCGGGACTAGCGTTGGTGAGCAGTTCTTC.

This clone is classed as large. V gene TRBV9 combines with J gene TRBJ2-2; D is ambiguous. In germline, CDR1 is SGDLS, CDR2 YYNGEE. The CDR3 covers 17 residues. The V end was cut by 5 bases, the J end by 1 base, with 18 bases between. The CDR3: CASSPRIGDLNTGELFF. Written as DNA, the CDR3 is TGTGCCAGCAGTCCCAGGATTGGGGATCTGAACACCGGGGAGCTGTTTTTT.

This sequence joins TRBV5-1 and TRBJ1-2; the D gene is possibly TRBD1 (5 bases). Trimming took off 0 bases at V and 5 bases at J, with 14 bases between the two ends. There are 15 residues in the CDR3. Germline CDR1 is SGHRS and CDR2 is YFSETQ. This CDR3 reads CASSLVGDRGYGYTF. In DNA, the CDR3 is TGCGCCAGCAGCTTGGTAGGGGACCGGGGATATGGCTACACCTTC.

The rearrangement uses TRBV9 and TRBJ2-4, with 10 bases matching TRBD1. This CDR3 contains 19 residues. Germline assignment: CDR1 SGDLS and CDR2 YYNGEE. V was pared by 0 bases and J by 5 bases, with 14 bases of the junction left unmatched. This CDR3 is CASSVGSIVGQGDENIQYF. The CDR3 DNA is TGTGCCAGCAGCGTAGGGAGTATCGTCGGACAGGGGGACGAAAACATTCAGTACTTC.

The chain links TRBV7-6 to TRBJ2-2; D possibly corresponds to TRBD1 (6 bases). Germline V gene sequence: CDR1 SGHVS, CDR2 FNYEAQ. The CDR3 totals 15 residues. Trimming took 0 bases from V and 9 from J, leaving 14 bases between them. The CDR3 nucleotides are TGTGCCAGCAGCTTAGCCGGGCAGGGGAATCGGGAGCTGTTTTTT. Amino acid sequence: CASSLAGQGNRELFF.

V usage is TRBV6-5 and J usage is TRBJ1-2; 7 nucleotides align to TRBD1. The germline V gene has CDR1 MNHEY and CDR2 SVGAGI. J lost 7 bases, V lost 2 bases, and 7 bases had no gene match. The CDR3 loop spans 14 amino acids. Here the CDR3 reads CASSYARGETGYTF. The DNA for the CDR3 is TGTGCCAGCAGTTACGCCAGGGGGGAGACTGGCTACACCTTC.

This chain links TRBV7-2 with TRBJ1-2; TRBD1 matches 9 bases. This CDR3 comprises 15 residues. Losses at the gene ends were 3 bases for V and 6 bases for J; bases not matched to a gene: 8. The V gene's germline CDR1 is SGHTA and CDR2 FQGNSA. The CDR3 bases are TGTGCCAGCAGCTTTGGGGGACAGGGAGGGGATGGCTACACCTTC. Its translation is CASSFGGQGGDGYTF.

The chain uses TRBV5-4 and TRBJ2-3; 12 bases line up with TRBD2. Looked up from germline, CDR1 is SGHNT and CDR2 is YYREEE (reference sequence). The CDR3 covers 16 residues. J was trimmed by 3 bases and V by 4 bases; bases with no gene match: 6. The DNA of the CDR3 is TGTGCCAGCAGCCTGCTAGCGGGGGGGCTTACAGATACGCAGTATTTT. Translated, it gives CASSLLAGGLTDTQYF.

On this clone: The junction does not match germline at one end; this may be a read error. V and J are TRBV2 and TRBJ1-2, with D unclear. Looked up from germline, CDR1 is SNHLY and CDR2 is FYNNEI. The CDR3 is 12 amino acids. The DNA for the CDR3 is TGTGCCAGCAGGGTCGTGACCGGGAGAACTTACTTC. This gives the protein CASRVVTGRTYF.

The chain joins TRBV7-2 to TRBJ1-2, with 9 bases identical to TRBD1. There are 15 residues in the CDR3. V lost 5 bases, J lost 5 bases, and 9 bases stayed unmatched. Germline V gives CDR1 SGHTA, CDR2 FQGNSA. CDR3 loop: CASSTLGTGKYGYTF. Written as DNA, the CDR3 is TGTGCCAGCAGCACACTCGGGACAGGGAAGTATGGCTACACCTTC.

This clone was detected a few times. CDR3 amino acids: CASSPTSGTTYEQYF. CDR3 DNA sequence: TGTGCCAGCTCACCGACTAGCGGGACCACCTACGAGCAGTACTTC. The chain recombines TRBV18 with TRBJ2-7; 11 positions match TRBD2. This CDR3 has 15 residues. V dropped 3 bases and J dropped 2; count of bases not matched to a gene: 3. Germline-derived CDR1 and CDR2 are KGHSH and LQKENI.

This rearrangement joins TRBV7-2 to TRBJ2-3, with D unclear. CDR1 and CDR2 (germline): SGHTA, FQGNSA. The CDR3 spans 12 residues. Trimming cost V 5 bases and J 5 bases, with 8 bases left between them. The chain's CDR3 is CASSPPGDTQYF. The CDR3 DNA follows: TGTGCCAGCAGCCCCCCGGGAGATACGCAGTATTTT.